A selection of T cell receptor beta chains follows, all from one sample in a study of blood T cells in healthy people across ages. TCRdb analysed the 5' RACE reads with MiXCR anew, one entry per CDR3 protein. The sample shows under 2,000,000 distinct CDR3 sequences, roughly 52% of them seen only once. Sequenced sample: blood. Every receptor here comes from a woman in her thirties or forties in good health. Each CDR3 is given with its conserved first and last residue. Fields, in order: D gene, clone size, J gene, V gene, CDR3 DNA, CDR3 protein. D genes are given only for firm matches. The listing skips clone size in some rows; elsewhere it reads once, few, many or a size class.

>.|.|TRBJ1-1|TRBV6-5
TGTGCCAGCACCGACAGGAACACTGAAGCTTTCTTT
CASTDRNTEAFF
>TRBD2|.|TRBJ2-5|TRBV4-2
TGTGCCAGCAGCCAAGATGCGAGCGGGGGTCTCGTAGAGACCCAGTACTTC
CASSQDASGGLVETQYF
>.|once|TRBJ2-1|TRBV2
TGTGCCAGCCCAAACAGGAGAGGGGAGCAGTTCTTC
CASPNRRGEQFF
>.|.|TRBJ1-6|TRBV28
TGTGCCAGCAGTTTATCATCAGGGCTGTTGGGTTCACCCCTCCACTTT
CASSLSSGLLGSPLHF
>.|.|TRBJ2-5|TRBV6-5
TGTGCCAGCAGTTACTCAGCCGCAGGGGAGGAGACCCAGTACTTC
CASSYSAAGEETQYF
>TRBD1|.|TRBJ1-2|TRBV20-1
TGCAGTGCTAGAGACCGGGACAGGGCGGGTGGCTACACCTTC
CSARDRDRAGGYTF
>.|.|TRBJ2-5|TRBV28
TGTGCCAGCAGTTTCCCAGGACAGATTAAAGAGACCCAGTACTTC
CASSFPGQIKETQYF
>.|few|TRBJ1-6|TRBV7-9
TGTGCCAGCAGCTTCTCAGGGGTTGGGAATTCACCCCTCCACTTT
CASSFSGVGNSPLHF
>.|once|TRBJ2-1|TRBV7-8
TGTGCCAGCAGACTCCGGGTTAGCGAGGGTGAGCAGTTCTTC
CASRLRVSEGEQFF
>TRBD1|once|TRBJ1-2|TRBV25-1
TGTGCCAGCAGTGATGCGGACAGGGGAGGCTATGGCTACACCTTC
CASSDADRGGYGYTF
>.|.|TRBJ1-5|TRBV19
TGTGCCACCGGAGTACCCCAGCATTTT
CATGVPQHF
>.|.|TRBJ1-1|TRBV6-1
TGTGCCAGCAGCAGAAGGACGGGACCTACTGAAGCTTTCTTT
CASSRRTGPTEAFF
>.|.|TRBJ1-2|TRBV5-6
TGTGCCAGCAGCTTGGTGTGGTCGCCCCCTTCTAACTATGGCTACACCTTC
CASSLVWSPPSNYGYTF
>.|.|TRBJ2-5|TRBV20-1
TGCAGTGCTAGAGCGTCGGCCGGGGCCCAGTACTTC
CSARASAGAQYF
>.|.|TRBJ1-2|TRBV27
TGTGCCAGCAGGAGCCCCCCAGGGGCCTATGGCTACACCTTC
CASRSPPGAYGYTF
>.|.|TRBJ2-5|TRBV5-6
TGTGCCAGCAGCTCTTCCGGGCAGGGGTTGACCCAGTACTTC
CASSSSGQGLTQYF
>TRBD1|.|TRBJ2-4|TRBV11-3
TGTGCCAGCAGAGAACAGGGGGCCAAAAACATTCAGTACTTC
CASREQGAKNIQYF
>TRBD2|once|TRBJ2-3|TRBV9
TGTGCCAGCAGCGTAGAGGGACTAGCGGGGGGGCCAGCAGATACGCAGTATTTT
CASSVEGLAGGPADTQYF
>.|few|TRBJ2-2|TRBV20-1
TGCAGTGCTAGAGGCCCAAGGGAGCTGTTTTTT
CSARGPRELFF
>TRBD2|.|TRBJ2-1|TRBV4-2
TGTGCCAGCAGCCAAGGTCCTAGCGGGGGAGGTGAGCAGTTCTTC
CASSQGPSGGGEQFF
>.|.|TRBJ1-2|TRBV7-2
TGTGCCAGCAGCTTAGATCCAGGGCCTATCTATGGCTACACCTTC
CASSLDPGPIYGYTF
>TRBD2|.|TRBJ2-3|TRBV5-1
TGCGCCAGCAGCTCCCCCCTAGCGGGCATCACAGATACGCAGTATTTT
CASSSPLAGITDTQYF
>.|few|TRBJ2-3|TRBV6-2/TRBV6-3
TGTGCCAGCACTAAAGAGCTACCACCAGATACGCAGTATTTT
CASTKELPPDTQYF
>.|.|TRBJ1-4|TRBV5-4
TGTGCCAGCAGCTTGTTGGGGGGTGCTAATGAAAAACTGTTTTTT
CASSLLGGANEKLFF
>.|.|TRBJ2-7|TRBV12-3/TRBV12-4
TGTGCCAGCAGACCCGGGGCAGGCTACGAGCAGTACTTC
CASRPGAGYEQYF
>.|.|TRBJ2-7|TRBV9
TGTGCCAGCAGCGCCGAGCTGGGGGCGGACTACGAGCAGTACTTC
CASSAELGADYEQYF
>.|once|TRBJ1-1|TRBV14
TGTGCCAGCAGCCAAACCATCTCCACGGAAGCTTTCTTT
CASSQTISTEAFF
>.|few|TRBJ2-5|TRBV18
TGTGCCAGCTCAAGGTCTCAGCGAGAGACCCAGTACTTC
CASSRSQRETQYF
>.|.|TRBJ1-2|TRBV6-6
TGTGCCAGCAGTTACTCAGCAGGGCCCAACTATGGCTACACCTTC
CASSYSAGPNYGYTF
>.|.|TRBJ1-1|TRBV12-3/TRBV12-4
TGTGCCACCGAGCTAAACACTGAAGCTTTCTTT
CATELNTEAFF
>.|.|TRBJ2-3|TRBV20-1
TGCAGTGCTAGGCAGGTCCCCACAGATACGCAGTATTTT
CSARQVPTDTQYF
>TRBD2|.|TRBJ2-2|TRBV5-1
TGCGCCAGCAAACTAGCGGGGGACACCGGGGAGCTGTTTTTT
CASKLAGDTGELFF
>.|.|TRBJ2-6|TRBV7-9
TGTGCCAGCAGCTCATCTGGGGCCAACGTCCCGACTTTC
CASSSSGANVPTF
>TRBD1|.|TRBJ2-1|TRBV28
TGTGCCAGCAGTTTGTCCGGACAGGGGAACAATGAGCAGTTCTTC
CASSLSGQGNNEQFF
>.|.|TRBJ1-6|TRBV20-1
TGCAGTACGCGGGGCCCCTCCTATAATTCACCCCTCCACTTT
CSTRGPSYNSPLHF
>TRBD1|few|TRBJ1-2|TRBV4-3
TGCGCCAGCAGCCAAGATTATCTACAGGGGGCGTGGGGCTACACCTTC
CASSQDYLQGAWGYTF
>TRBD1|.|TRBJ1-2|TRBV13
TGTGCCAGCATCAGCACGGCGGCAGGGGGTAATGGCTACACCTTC
CASISTAAGGNGYTF
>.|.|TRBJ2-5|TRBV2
TGTGCCAGCAGTGGTGGCACGAAAGAGACCCAGTACTTC
CASSGGTKETQYF
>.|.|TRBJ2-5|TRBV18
TGTGCCAGCTCACCACCTTCGGTACGGGAGACCCAGTACTTC
CASSPPSVRETQYF
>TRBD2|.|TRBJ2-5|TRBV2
TGTGCCAGCAGCTTAGCGGACAAAGGAGGGAGGGCCCAGTACTTC
CASSLADKGGRAQYF
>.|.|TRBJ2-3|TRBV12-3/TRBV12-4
TGTGCCAGCAGTTTCTGCAGAAGCGGCGCAGATACGCAGTATTTT
CASSFCRSGADTQYF
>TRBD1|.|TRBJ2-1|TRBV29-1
TGCAGCGTTGCACCCAAGACAGGGAGCTCCTACAATGAGCAGTTCTTC
CSVAPKTGSSYNEQFF
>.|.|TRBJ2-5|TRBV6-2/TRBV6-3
TGTGCCAGCAGTTATGGGGCGCCCGGGAGAAAGACCCAGTACTTC
CASSYGAPGRKTQYF
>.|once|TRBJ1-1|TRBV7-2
TGTGCCAGCAGCTTAGGTTTTTCAGGCACTGAAGCTTTCTTT
CASSLGFSGTEAFF
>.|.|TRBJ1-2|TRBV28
TGTGCCAGCAGTCCGACATGGGTTGGCTACACCTTC
CASSPTWVGYTF
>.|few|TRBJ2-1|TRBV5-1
TGCGCCAGCAGTCAAGCGGAGCGGGCCTACAATGAGCAGTTCTTC
CASSQAERAYNEQFF